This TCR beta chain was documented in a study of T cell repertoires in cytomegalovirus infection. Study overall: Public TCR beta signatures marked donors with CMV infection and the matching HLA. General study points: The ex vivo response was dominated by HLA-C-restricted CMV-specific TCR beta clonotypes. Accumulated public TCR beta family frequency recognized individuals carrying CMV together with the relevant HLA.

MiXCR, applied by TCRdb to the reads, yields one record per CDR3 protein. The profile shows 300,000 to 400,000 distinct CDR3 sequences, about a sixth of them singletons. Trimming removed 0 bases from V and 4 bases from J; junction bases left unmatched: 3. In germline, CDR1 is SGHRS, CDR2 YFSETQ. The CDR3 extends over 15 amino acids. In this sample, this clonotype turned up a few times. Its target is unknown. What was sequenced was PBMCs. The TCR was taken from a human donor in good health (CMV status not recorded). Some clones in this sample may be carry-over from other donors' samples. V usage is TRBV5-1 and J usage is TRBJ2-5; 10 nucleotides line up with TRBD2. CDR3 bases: TGCGCCAGCAGCTTGGCGGCTAGCGGGGGAGAGACCCAGTACTTC. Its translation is CASSLAASGGETQYF. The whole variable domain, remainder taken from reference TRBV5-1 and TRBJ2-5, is KAGVTQTPRYLIKTRGQQVTLSCSPISGHRSVSWYQQTPGQGLQFLFEYFSETQRNKGNFPGRFSGRQFSNSRSEMNVSTLELGDSALYLCASSLAASGGETQYFGPGTRLLVL.